The 11 T cell receptor beta chains below come from one sample, sequenced in a study of liver allograft versus peripheral blood T cells. Study-wide context: Transplanted-liver and recipient peripheral blood T cell receptor repertoires were compared.

In TCRdb, the reads were re-called with MiXCR into one record per CDR3 protein. The sample shows approximately 9,800 distinct CDR3 sequences, roughly 20% of them seen only once. The receptors here all came from a human patient who had a liver transplant. Part of the T cells may come from the graft donor.

This rearrangement joins TRBV28 to TRBJ2-1; 7 bases agree with TRBD2. This CDR3 is built from 14 residues. After removal of 2 bases from V and 6 bases from J, the junction contained 4 bases not matched to a gene. Germline CDR1 reads MDHEN; CDR2 reads SYDVKM. The CDR3 sequence is CASSLRPGGNEQFF. DNA of the CDR3: TGTGCCAGCAGTTTACGCCCGGGAGGCAATGAGCAGTTCTTC.

In this sample, this clonotype is medium-sized. V and J are TRBV7-2 and TRBJ2-7; no definite D call. CDR3 length equals 12 residues. Germline V lookup: CDR1 SGHTA, CDR2 FQGNSA. V gave up 3 bases and J gave up 3 bases, with 6 bases separating them. CDR3 sequence (DNA): TGTGCCAGCAGCTTCACTGGCTACGAGCAGTACTTC. This codes for CASSFTGYEQYF.

This clonotype occurred many times. The chain uses TRBV7-9 and TRBJ1-2; perhaps TRBD1 as D (5 bases). The ends were cut back, 5 bases at V and 1 base at J, with 11 bases in the middle. The CDR3 is 14 residues long. Germline V gene lookup returns CDR1 SEHNR and CDR2 FQNEAQ (reference sequence). The CDR3 region is CASSVGPVNYGYTF. The CDR3 nucleotides read TGTGCCAGCAGCGTGGGACCGGTTAACTATGGCTACACCTTC.

This clonotype is medium-sized in the sample. V gene TRBV18 combines with J gene TRBJ1-4; D ambiguous. V was pared by 1 base and J by 3 bases, with 12 bases between. CDR1 is KGHSH and CDR2 is LQKENI in the germline V gene. The CDR3 runs 16 residues. The CDR3: CASSPQRVKANEKLFF. CDR3 DNA sequence: TGTGCCAGCTCACCACAGCGGGTTAAGGCTAATGAAAAACTGTTTTTT.

The table lists this clonotype with a few counts. The chain employs TRBV30 and TRBJ2-3, with a possible D match to TRBD1 (5 bases). The V end lost 5 bases, the J end lost 9 bases, and 12 bases lay between the germline ends. Germline CDR1 and CDR2: GTSNPN and SVGIG (reference sequence). CDR3 length equals 11 residues. The CDR3 DNA reads TGTGCCTGGGAGGACACGGTGACGCAGTATTTT. It yields the protein CAWEDTVTQYF.

The chain combines TRBV10-3 with TRBJ1-3; D not resolved. From germline, CDR1 is ENHRY and CDR2 SYGVKD. V was shortened by 3 bases and J by 4 bases, with 13 bases between the two germline ends. There are 15 residues in the CDR3. The CDR3 region has the DNA TGTGCCATCAGTGACCCTGGACGTGTGGGAAACACCATATATTTT. Encoded protein: CAISDPGRVGNTIYF.

By frequency in the sample, this clonotype is medium-sized (0.01 to 0.1%). V usage is TRBV29-1 and J usage is TRBJ1-2; 9 bases are a match to TRBD1. The CDR3 has 13 amino acids. V shed 1 base and J 7 bases; nucleotides not matched to a gene: 4. The V gene's germline CDR1 is SQVTM and CDR2 ANQGSEA. CDR3 nucleotides: TGCAGCGTTGAAGTAACAGGGGGCGGTGGCTACACCTTC. Protein: CSVEVTGGGGYTF.

J is TRBJ2-7 and V is TRBV28; perhaps TRBD1 as D (5 bases). The germline V and J ends were trimmed by 2 bases and 3 bases, with 14 bases remaining between them. The CDR3 consists of 15 residues. Germline V CDR1 and CDR2: MDHEN, SYDVKM. The CDR3 spells CASSLVGRAGYEQYF. The CDR3 bases are TGTGCCAGCAGTTTAGTCGGCAGGGCAGGCTACGAGCAGTACTTC.

This clonotype has a single count. The genes are TRBV12-3 or TRBV12-4 and TRBJ1-3; D gene uncertain. The CDR3 loop spans 15 amino acids. Deletions cut 6 bases from V and 4 bases from J, with 16 bases between. CDR3 nucleotide sequence: TGTGCCAGCAGCGGCGGGCCCTCCACAGGAAACACCATATATTTT. This codes for CASSGGPSTGNTIYF.

As to this clonotype: This probably arose from a read error, given a far larger clone one base away. The rearrangement uses TRBV29-1 and TRBJ2-5, with 7 bases that match TRBD1. This CDR3 is built from 13 residues. Per germline, CDR1 SQVTM and CDR2 ANQGSEA. Germline trimming cut 5 bases from V and 11 bases from J; bases unmatched to any gene: 14. The CDR3 bases are TGCAGCGTTCGCGACAGGGCGTTGACTGAGCAGTACTTC. This encodes CSVRDRALTEQYF.

V and J are TRBV20-1 and TRBJ1-1, with TRBD1 matching 7 bases. This CDR3 contains 15 residues. V was clipped by 4 bases and J by 4 bases; unmatched bases: 12. Germline CDR1 is DFQATT and CDR2 is SNEGSKA (reference sequence). Here the CDR3 reads CSANTGVRMGTEAFF. The CDR3 DNA reads as TGCAGTGCTAACACAGGGGTAAGGATGGGCACTGAAGCTTTCTTT.